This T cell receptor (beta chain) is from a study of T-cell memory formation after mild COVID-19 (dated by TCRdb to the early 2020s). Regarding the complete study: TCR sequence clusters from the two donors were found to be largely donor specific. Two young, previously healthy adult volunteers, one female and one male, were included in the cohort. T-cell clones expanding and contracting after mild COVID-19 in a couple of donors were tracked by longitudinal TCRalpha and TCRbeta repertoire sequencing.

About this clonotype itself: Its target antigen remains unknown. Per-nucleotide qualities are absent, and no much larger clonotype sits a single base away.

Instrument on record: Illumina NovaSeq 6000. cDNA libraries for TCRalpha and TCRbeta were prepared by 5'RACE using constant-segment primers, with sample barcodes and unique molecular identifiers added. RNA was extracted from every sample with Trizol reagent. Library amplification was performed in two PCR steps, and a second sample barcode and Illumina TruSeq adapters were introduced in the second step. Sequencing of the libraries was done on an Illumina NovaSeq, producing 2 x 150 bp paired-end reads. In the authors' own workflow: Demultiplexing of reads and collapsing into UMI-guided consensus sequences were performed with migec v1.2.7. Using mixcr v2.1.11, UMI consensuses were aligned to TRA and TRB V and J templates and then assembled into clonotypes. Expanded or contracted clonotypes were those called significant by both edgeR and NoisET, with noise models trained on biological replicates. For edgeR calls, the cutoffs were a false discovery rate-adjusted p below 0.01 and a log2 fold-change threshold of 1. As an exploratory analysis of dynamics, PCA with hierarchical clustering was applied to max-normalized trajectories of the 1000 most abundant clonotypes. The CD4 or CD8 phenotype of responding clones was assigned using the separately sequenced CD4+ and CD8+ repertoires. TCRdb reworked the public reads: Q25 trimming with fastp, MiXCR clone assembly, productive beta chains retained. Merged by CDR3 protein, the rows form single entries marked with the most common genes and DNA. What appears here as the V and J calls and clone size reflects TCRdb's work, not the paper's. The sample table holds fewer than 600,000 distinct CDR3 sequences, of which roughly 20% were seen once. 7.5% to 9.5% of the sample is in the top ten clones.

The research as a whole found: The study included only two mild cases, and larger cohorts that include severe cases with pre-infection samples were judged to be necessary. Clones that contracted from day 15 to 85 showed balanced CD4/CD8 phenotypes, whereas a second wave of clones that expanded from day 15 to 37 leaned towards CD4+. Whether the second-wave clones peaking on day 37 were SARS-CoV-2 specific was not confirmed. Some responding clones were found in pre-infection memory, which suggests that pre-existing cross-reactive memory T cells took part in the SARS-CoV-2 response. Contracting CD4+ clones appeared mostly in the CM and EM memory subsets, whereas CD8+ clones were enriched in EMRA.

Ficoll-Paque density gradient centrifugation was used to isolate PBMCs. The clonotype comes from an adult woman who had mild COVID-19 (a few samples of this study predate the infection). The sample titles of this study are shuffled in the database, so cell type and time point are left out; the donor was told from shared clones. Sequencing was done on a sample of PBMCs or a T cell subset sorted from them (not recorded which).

CDR3 loop: CASSLGLAARGETQYF. The nucleotides read TGTGCCAGCAGTCTGGGACTAGCGGCCCGGGGTGAGACCCAGTACTTC. The rearrangement combines TRBV7-8 with TRBJ2-5; 11 central bases correspond to TRBD2. CDR1 and CDR2 (SGHVS, FQNEAQ) derive from the germline V gene. The cysteine opens and the phenylalanine closes a CDR3 of 16 amino acids. The entry retains the CDR3 DNA only, 48 bases that are in frame from base 1. The V end gives up 6 bases and the J end 5 bases, leaving 11 bases in the junction not matched to a gene. The reference TRBV7-8 and TRBJ2-5 proteins fill in what lies around the CDR3, so the full variable domain reads GAGVSQSPRYKVAKRGQDVALRCDPISGHVSLFWYQQALGQGPEFLTYFQNEAQLDKSGLPSDRFFAERPEGSVSTLKIQRTQQEDSAVYLCASSLGLAARGETQYFGPGTRLLVL.